The 13 T cell receptor beta chains given below trace back to one sample, sequenced in a study of identical twins' blood T cells. TCRdb redid the calling of the 5' RACE reads with MiXCR, one entry per CDR3 protein. The sample lists 300,000 to 400,000 distinct CDR3 sequences; 28% were seen once. Sequencing was done on a sample of PBMCs. The receptors shown here come from a woman aged 18-50 years in good health.

This clonotype has ten or more counts. J is TRBJ2-7 and V is TRBV11-3, with 9 bases aligning to TRBD1. With 0 bases clipped from V and 5 bases from J, the junction kept 5 bases outside the gene matches. The CDR3 is made up of 15 amino acids. Germline V gene data show CDR1 as SGHNT and CDR2 as YENEEA. The CDR3 sequence is CASSLEGDRVHEQYF. In DNA, the CDR3 is TGTGCCAGCAGCTTAGAAGGGGACAGGGTCCACGAGCAGTACTTC.

This chain joins TRBV29-1 and TRBJ1-2; perhaps TRBD1 as D (5 bases). Germline values: CDR1 SQVTM, CDR2 ANQGSEA. The CDR3 totals 14 residues. The V and J ends lost 6 bases and 4 bases respectively, with 18 bases between them. The CDR3 is CSVELSGGIYGYTF. In DNA form, the CDR3 reads TGCAGCGTAGAACTTTCCGGGGGGATCTATGGCTACACCTTC.

CDR3 sequence: CASSKDRGYYGYTF. Written as DNA, the CDR3 is TGTGCCAGCAGTAAAGACAGGGGGTACTATGGCTACACCTTC. The J gene is TRBJ1-2, the V gene TRBV6-1, with 9 nucleotides matching TRBD1. V shed 5 bases, J shed 3 bases, and the junction held 4 bases outside the gene matches. Per the germline V gene, CDR1 is MNHNS and CDR2 is SASEGT. This CDR3 spans 14 amino acids.

The V gene is TRBV4-1, the J gene TRBJ2-1, with 13 bases matching TRBD2. The ends lost 4 bases at V and 1 base at J; junction bases unmatched: 10. The CDR3 is 19 residues long. Germline CDR1 MGHRA, CDR2 YSYEKL. The CDR3 loop reads CASSRGRGLAGESYNEQFF. The CDR3 bases are TGCGCCAGCAGCCGGGGTCGAGGACTAGCGGGAGAATCCTACAATGAGCAGTTCTTC.

This chain uses TRBV4-2 with TRBJ2-3; possible D gene TRBD1, 5 bases. The germline gives CDR1 LGHNA, CDR2 YNFKEQ. This CDR3 spans 16 amino acids. V dropped 2 bases and J dropped 1 base, with 13 bases sitting between them. The CDR3 region has the DNA TGTGCCAGCAGCCAAATGGCACAACAGGGCACAGATACGCAGTATTTT. Protein product: CASSQMAQQGTDTQYF.

This clonotype was seen at least ten times. The J gene is TRBJ1-2, the V gene TRBV3-1; TRBD1 is a possible D gene (6 bases). This CDR3 spans 16 amino acids. Trimming took 0 bases from V and 8 from J, leaving 19 bases between them. The germline V gene has CDR1 LGHDT and CDR2 YNNKEL (reference sequence). CDR3 residues: CASSQDSTGHMDGYTF. The CDR3 nucleotides are TGTGCCAGCAGCCAAGATTCTACGGGACATATGGACGGCTACACCTTC.

The chain recombines TRBV7-2 with TRBJ2-3; 8 positions match TRBD2. V was clipped by 1 base and J by 3 bases; unmatched bases: 3. The length of the CDR3 is 15 residues. CDR1 and CDR2 (germline): SGHTA, FQGNSA. The CDR3: CASSLVIAGTDTQYF. CDR3 DNA: TGTGCCAGCAGCTTAGTAATAGCGGGAACAGATACGCAGTATTTT. Full variable domain (outside the CDR3, taken from reference TRBV7-2 and TRBJ2-3): GAGVSQSPSNKVTEKGKDVELRCDPISGHTALYWYRQSLGQGLEFLIYFQGNSAPDKSGLPSDRFSAERTGGSVSTLTIQRTQQEDSAVYLCASSLVIAGTDTQYFGPGTRLTVL.

This clonotype came up a few times. The V gene is TRBV29-1, the J gene TRBJ2-1; maybe TRBD2 (6 bases). Germline CDR1 and CDR2: SQVTM and ANQGSEA. This CDR3 contains 11 residues. Trimming took off 3 bases at V and 8 bases at J, with 8 bases between the two ends. The CDR3 spells CSVDRGDEQFF. The CDR3 nucleotides read TGCAGCGTTGATCGCGGGGATGAGCAGTTCTTC.

V and J are TRBV12-3 or TRBV12-4 and TRBJ2-7; D not resolved. V lost 5 bases and J 3 bases, leaving 14 bases between the germline ends. CDR3 length: 14 residues. CDR3 in amino acids: CASSPVRRDYEQYF. CDR3 in DNA: TGTGCCAGCAGTCCCGTCAGAAGGGACTACGAGCAGTACTTC.

This clonotype turned up a few times. CDR3 sequence (DNA): TGCAGCGCTGCAACGGACCCGAACACTGAAGCTTTCTTT. It translates to CSAATDPNTEAFF. The chain links TRBV29-1 to TRBJ1-1; D remains unclear. This CDR3 spans 13 amino acids. V lost 7 bases to trimming and J lost 1 base, with 13 bases between them. Germline values: CDR1 SQVTM, CDR2 ANQGSEA.

V usage is TRBV29-1 and J usage is TRBJ2-1; 7 bases agree with TRBD1. The germline V gene has CDR1 SQVTM and CDR2 ANQGSEA. The CDR3 has 14 amino acids. The J segment lost 3 bases and the V segment lost 5 bases, leaving 7 bases of the junction unmatched. The CDR3 reads CSVPDRVRYNEQFF. The DNA of the CDR3 is TGCAGCGTTCCAGACAGGGTGCGCTACAATGAGCAGTTCTTC.

This clonotype was observed many times. V is TRBV12-5 and J is TRBJ2-1; 9 bases are a match to TRBD1. The V segment lost 11 bases and the J segment 2 bases; nucleotides outside the gene matches: 7. The CDR3 is 14 residues long. Germline CDR1 and CDR2: LGHNT and FRNRAP. The CDR3 sequence is CAAQDRGPYNEQFF. In DNA form, the CDR3 reads TGTGCTGCCCAGGACAGGGGTCCCTACAATGAGCAGTTCTTC.

A remark on this clonotype: Given a much more abundant clone one base away, this may be a read error. The V call is TRBV2, the J call TRBJ1-5; a possible D gene is TRBD1 (5 bases). Germline-derived CDR1 and CDR2 are SNHLY and FYNNEI. CDR3 length: 14 residues. The ends were cut back, 7 bases at V and 5 bases at J, with 15 bases in the middle. CDR3 sequence reads: CASNSGGGDQPQHF. CDR3 nucleotides: TGTGCCAGCAACTCTGGGGGAGGCGATCAGCCCCAGCATTTT.